The 4 T cell receptor beta chains given below trace back to one sample, sequenced in a study of T cell responses to AZD1222 COVID-19 vaccine. Some clones are missing from TCRdb's copy, which holds only in-frame ones; the method was immunoSEQ multiplex PCR. The sample holds more than 140,000 clones, about nine tenths seen once. The source material was peripheral blood, sampled on day 0 of AZD1222 vaccination. The receptors shown here come from an adult in good health.

The V gene is TRBV3-1 (or the pseudogene TRBV3-2), the J gene TRBJ2-2; D gene ambiguous. V lost 2 bases and J 4 bases, leaving 11 bases between the germline ends. In germline, CDR1 is LGHDT, CDR2 YNNKEL (reference sequence). The CDR3 has 15 residues. CDR3 DNA sequence: TGTGCCAGCAGCCAAAGACGGTTCTTCACCGGGGAGCTGTTTTTT. Translating it yields CASSQRRFFTGELFF.

The V and J genes are TRBV5-1 and TRBJ1-5, with 7 bases identical to TRBD1. V gave up 0 bases and J gave up 4 bases; unmatched junction bases: 4. Germline-derived CDR1 and CDR2 are SGHRS and YFSETQ. The CDR3 has 15 amino acids. CDR3 in amino acids: CASSLGDSPNQPQHF. CDR3 coding DNA: TGCGCCAGCAGCTTGGGGGACAGTCCTAATCAGCCCCAGCATTTT.

The J gene is TRBJ1-5, the V gene TRBV27; D not certain. V lost 3 bases and J 3 bases, leaving 9 bases between the germline ends. Germline assignment: CDR1 MNHEY and CDR2 SMNVEV (reference sequence). The CDR3 loop spans 14 amino acids. CDR3 in DNA: TGTGCCAGCAGTTTTACCAGCCTCAATCAGCCCCAGCATTTT. It is translated as CASSFTSLNQPQHF.

The chain is built from TRBV14 and TRBJ1-2; D might be TRBD1 (5 bases). This CDR3 has 14 amino acids. CDR1 is SGHDN, CDR2 FVKESK, per germline. Trimming pared 0 bases from V and 5 bases from J, leaving 10 bases between. The CDR3, as DNA: TGTGCCAGCAGCCAAGACCAGGGAGGGTATGGCTACACCTTC. It codes for CASSQDQGGYGYTF.